The clone carrying this T cell receptor (beta chain) was found many times. Its antigen is currently unknown. An equimolar mix of two oligonucleotides served as the beta constant-region primer for TRBC1 and TRBC2. TCRdb reprocessed the UMI-ligation and nested PCR reads with MiXCR, giving one entry per CDR3 protein. The table has roughly 98,000 distinct CDR3 sequences, about 6.5% seen once; the top ten hold 1.5% to 2%. The sample is drawn from a study of naive and memory T cell subsets. Cells stained for CD3, CD4, CD8, CD45RA, CD27 and viability were sorted into four CD45RA/CD27 subsets. Germline-derived CDR1 and CDR2 are SGHDN and FVKESK. The length of the CDR3 is 16 residues. Trimming cost V 4 bases and J 4 bases, with 19 bases left between them. Study results and limitations: No ground truth validated the naive and memory repertoire findings.

The specimen was central memory CD4+ T cells from blood. The chain links TRBV14 to TRBJ1-2; D perhaps matches TRBD1 (6 bases). The source is a human donor in good health. The CDR3 here is CASSPTAGTPLYGYTF. The CDR3 DNA sequence: TGTGCCAGCAGCCCTACCGCCGGGACACCTCTCTATGGCTACACCTTC.